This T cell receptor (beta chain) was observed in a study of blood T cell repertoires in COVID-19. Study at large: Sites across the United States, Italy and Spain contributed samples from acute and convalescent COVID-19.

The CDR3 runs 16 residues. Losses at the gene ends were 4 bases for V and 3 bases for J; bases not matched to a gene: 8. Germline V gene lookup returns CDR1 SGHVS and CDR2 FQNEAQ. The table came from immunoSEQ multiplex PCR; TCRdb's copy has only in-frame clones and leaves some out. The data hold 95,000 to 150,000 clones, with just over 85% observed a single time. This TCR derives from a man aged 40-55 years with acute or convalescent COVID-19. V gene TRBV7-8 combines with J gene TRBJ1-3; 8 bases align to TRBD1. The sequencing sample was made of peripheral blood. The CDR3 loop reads CASSSYTGTGGNTIYF. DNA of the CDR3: TGTGCCAGCAGCTCCTACACCGGGACAGGTGGAAACACCATATATTTT. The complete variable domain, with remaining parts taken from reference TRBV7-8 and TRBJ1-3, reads GAGVSQSPRYKVAKRGQDVALRCDPISGHVSLFWYQQALGQGPEFLTYFQNEAQLDKSGLPSDRFFAERPEGSVSTLKIQRTQQEDSAVYLCASSSYTGTGGNTIYFGEGSWLTVV.